Following are 14 T cell receptor beta chains from one sample sequenced in a study of CD8+ T cells in alopecia areata. Investigators isolated RNA and reverse transcribed it into cDNA to act as the sequencing template. TCRdb keeps only in-frame clones here, not all; method: immunoSEQ multiplex PCR. The sample carries 150,000 to 200,000 clones, around 71% recorded once. The treatment denotes: oral pan-JAK inhibitor, 5-10 mg twice daily. The material sequenced was CD4+ T cells sorted from blood, taken at week 4, from a patient treated with tofacitinib. The receptor source for this set is a human donor with alopecia areata.

This clone has more than one count but fewer than ten. V and J are TRBV5-5 and TRBJ2-7; 7 bases align to TRBD1. CDR1 is SGHKS, CDR2 YYEKEE, per germline (reference sequence). CDR3 size: 15 residues. V shed 5 bases and J 6 bases; nucleotides not matched to a gene: 14. The CDR3 here is CASRPTGLPSGEQYF. In DNA, the CDR3 is TGTGCCAGCAGACCGACAGGGCTACCCTCGGGCGAGCAGTACTTC. Full variable domain (outside the CDR3, taken from reference TRBV5-5 and TRBJ2-7): DAGVTQSPTHLIKTRGQQVTLRCSPISGHKSVSWYQQVLGQGPQFIFQYYEKEERGRGNFPDRFSARQFPNYSSELNVNALLLGDSALYLCASRPTGLPSGEQYFGPGTRLTVT.

V usage is TRBV2 and J usage is TRBJ2-3, with D possibly TRBD2 on 5 matching bases. V dropped 2 bases and J dropped 0 bases, with 6 bases sitting between them. Germline values: CDR1 SNHLY, CDR2 FYNNEI. The CDR3 length is 14 residues. The CDR3 reads CASSELASTDTQYF. In nucleotides, the CDR3 is TGTGCCAGCAGTGAACTAGCTAGCACAGATACGCAGTATTTT.

Regarding this clone: In the same sample, other DNA sequences code for this CDR3. This chain joins TRBV30 and TRBJ1-2, with D uncertain. Germline-derived CDR1 and CDR2 are GTSNPN and SVGIG (reference sequence). The V and J ends lost 0 bases and 0 bases respectively, with 8 bases between them. The CDR3 loop spans 14 amino acids. CDR3 nucleotide sequence: TGTGCCTGGAGTGTACGTGGGACTAACTATGGCTACACCTTC. This translates into CAWSVRGTNYGYTF.

This chain links TRBV9 with TRBJ2-2; 10 nucleotides line up with TRBD2. V lost 2 bases to trimming and J lost 2 bases; unmatched junction nucleotides: 3. There are 16 residues in the CDR3. CDR1 and CDR2 from the germline V gene are SGDLS and YYNGEE. CDR3 loop: CASSVLLAGNTGELFF. The CDR3 bases are TGTGCCAGCAGCGTGCTACTAGCGGGAAACACCGGGGAGCTGTTTTTT.

V usage is TRBV6-6 and J usage is TRBJ2-7, with no clear D. Deletions cut 0 bases from V and 4 bases from J, with 10 bases between. Germline CDR1 MNHNY, CDR2 SVGAGI (reference sequence). The CDR3 is 14 amino acids. CDR3 DNA: TGTGCCAGCAGTTACTCGATTGAGGATTACGAGCAGTACTTC. It yields the protein CASSYSIEDYEQYF.

The chain combines TRBV29-1 with TRBJ2-7; D not resolved. The CDR3 contains 11 residues. V was shortened by 4 bases and J by 2 bases, with 6 bases between the two germline ends. Germline CDR1 SQVTM, CDR2 ANQGSEA. The CDR3 DNA is TGCAGCGTTGGATCGCCCTACGAGCAGTACTTC. Amino acid sequence: CSVGSPYEQYF.

The chain is built from TRBV29-1 and TRBJ2-4, with D possibly matching TRBD2 (7 bases). The germline V gene encodes CDR1 SQVTM and CDR2 ANQGSEA. This CDR3 has 16 amino acids. The V and J ends lost 0 bases and 8 bases respectively, with 20 bases between them. CDR3 region: CSVEDFQAGAQYIQYF. Here the CDR3 DNA reads TGCAGCGTTGAAGATTTTCAGGCGGGGGCCCAATACATTCAGTACTTC.

This clone was found many times. The gene calls are TRBV5-4 and TRBJ2-5, with a possible D match to TRBD2 (6 bases). The CDR3 is 14 amino acids. The V gene lost 2 bases and the J gene lost 5 bases, with 13 bases spanning the gap. CDR1 and CDR2 from the germline V gene are SGHNT and YYREEE (reference sequence). CDR3 region: CASSFGLAMETQYF. DNA of the CDR3: TGTGCCAGCAGCTTTGGGCTAGCGATGGAGACCCAGTACTTC.

The V and J genes are TRBV6-6 and TRBJ1-1; the D is unclear. The CDR3 is 14 residues long. V was clipped by 7 bases and J by 3 bases, with 15 bases between them. CDR1 and CDR2 (germline): MNHNY, SVGAGI (reference sequence). CDR3 in amino acids: CASTNLVGHTEAFF. In nucleotides, the CDR3 is TGTGCCAGCACCAACTTAGTTGGGCACACTGAAGCTTTCTTT.

This chain uses TRBV15 with TRBJ1-6; 9 nucleotides agree with TRBD1. The CDR3 is made up of 16 amino acids. The J segment lost 3 bases and the V segment lost 1 base, leaving 1 base of the junction unmatched. CDR1 and CDR2 from the germline V gene are LNHNV and YYDKDF (reference sequence). CDR3 protein: CATSRGGQGYNSPLHF. In DNA form, the CDR3 reads TGTGCCACCAGCAGAGGGGGACAGGGCTATAATTCACCCCTCCACTTT.

J is TRBJ2-1 and V is TRBV29-1; TRBD1 aligns across 8 bases. The CDR3 covers 15 residues. CDR1 and CDR2 from the germline V gene are SQVTM and ANQGSEA. The V gene end was trimmed by 7 bases and the J gene end by 8 bases; junction bases not matched to a gene: 16. CDR3 loop: CSASWPYGQGHEQFF. The CDR3 region has the DNA TGCAGCGCCTCTTGGCCCTACGGACAGGGCCATGAGCAGTTCTTC.

The CDR3: CASRTEGYNEQFF. Here the CDR3 DNA reads TGTGCCAGCAGGACCGAGGGTTACAATGAGCAGTTCTTC. The chain combines TRBV6-5 with TRBJ2-1; the D gene is possibly TRBD2 (5 bases). Trimming cost V 6 bases and J 4 bases, with 10 bases left between them. There are 13 residues in the CDR3. Germline loops: CDR1 MNHEY, CDR2 SVGAGI.

This clone was counted once. In DNA, the CDR3 is TGCGCCAGCAGCCAAGATCTAGTGGCAGCCGTCCACTTT. Its translation is CASSQDLVAAVHF. The genes are TRBV4-3 and TRBJ1-6, with D unclear. Trimming stripped 0 bases from V and 17 bases from J, with 14 bases between. The CDR3 has 13 residues. In germline, CDR1 is LGHNA, CDR2 YSLEER.

The chain employs TRBV29-1 and TRBJ1-2; a weak D match, TRBD1 (5 bases). Germline V gene sequence: CDR1 SQVTM, CDR2 ANQGSEA. Trimming left V 6 bases short and J 7 bases short, with 15 bases between. This CDR3 has 12 residues. In DNA, the CDR3 is TGCAGCGTAGCCGGGCCCGGGGGTGGCTACACCTTC. Translation gives CSVAGPGGGYTF.